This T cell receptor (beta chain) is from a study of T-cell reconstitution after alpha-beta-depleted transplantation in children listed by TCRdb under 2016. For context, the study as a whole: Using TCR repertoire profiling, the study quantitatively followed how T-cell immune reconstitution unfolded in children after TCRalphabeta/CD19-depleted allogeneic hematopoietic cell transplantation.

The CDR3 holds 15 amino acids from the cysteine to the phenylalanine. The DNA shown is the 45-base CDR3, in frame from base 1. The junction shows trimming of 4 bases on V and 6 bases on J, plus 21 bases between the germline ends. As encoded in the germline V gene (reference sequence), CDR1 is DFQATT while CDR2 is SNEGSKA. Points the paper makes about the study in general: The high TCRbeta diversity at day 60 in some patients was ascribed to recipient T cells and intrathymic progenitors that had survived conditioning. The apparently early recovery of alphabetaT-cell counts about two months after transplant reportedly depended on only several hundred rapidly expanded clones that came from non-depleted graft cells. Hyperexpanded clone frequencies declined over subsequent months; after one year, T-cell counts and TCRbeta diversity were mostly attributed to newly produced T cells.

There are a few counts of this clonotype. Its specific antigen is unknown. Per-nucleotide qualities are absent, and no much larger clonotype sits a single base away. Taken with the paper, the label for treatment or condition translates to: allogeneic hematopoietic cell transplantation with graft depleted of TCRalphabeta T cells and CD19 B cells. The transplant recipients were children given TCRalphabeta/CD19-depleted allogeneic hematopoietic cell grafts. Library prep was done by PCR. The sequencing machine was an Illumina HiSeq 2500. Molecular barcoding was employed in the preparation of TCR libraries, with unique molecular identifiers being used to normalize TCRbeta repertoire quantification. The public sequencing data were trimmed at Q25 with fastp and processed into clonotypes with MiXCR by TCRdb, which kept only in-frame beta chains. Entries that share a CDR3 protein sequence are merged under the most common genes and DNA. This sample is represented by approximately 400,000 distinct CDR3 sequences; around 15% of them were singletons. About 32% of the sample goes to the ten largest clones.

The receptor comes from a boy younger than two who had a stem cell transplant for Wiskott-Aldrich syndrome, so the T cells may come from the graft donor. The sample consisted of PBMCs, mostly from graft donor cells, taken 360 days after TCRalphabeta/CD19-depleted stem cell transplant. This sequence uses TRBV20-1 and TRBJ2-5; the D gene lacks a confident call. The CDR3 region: CSANSPKTTTQTQYF. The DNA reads TGCAGTGCTAACAGTCCTAAGACCACGACACAGACCCAGTACTTC.